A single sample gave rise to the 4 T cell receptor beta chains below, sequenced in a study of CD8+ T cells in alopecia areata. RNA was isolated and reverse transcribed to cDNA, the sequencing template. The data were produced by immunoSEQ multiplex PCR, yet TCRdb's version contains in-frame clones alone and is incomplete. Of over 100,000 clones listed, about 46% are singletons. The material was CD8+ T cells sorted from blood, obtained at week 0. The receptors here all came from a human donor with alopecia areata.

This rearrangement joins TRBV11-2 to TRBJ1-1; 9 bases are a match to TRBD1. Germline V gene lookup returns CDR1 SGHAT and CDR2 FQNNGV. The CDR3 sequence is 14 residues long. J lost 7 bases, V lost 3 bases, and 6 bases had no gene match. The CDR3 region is CASSFPGQGVEAFF. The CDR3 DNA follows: TGTGCCAGCAGCTTCCCGGGACAGGGAGTTGAAGCTTTCTTT.

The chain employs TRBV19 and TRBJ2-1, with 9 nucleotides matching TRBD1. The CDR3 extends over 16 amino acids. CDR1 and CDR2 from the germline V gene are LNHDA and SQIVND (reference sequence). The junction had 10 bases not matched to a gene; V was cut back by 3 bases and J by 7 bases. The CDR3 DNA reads TGTGCCAGTAGTATGTTCGGACAGGGGCTGGAGAATGAGCAGTTCTTC. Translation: CASSMFGQGLENEQFF. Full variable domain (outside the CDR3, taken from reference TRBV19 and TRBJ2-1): DGGITQSPKYLFRKEGQNVTLSCEQNLNHDAMYWYRQDPGQGLRLIYYSQIVNDFQKGDIAEGYSVSREKKESFPLTVTSAQKNPTAFYLCASSMFGQGLENEQFFGPGTRLTVL.

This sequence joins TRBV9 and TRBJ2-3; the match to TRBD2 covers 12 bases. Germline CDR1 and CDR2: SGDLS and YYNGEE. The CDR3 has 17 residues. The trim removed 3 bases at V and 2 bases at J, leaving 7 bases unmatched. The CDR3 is CASSGRTSGATTDTQYF. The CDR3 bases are TGTGCCAGCAGCGGTCGGACTAGCGGGGCTACCACAGATACGCAGTATTTT.

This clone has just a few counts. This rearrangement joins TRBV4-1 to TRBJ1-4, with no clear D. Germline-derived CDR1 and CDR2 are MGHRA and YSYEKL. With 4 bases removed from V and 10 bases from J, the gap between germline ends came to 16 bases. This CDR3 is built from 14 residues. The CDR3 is CASSPPRLDGKLFF. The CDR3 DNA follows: TGCGCCAGCAGCCCCCCCAGGCTTGATGGAAAACTGTTTTTT.